The next 22 T cell receptor beta chains were all read from a single sample in a study of radiotherapy plus CTLA-4 blockade in lung cancer (dated by TCRdb to between 2018 and 2020). Library preparation employed the immunoSEQ multiplex PCR assay. TCRdb limited this immuneACCESS table to in-frame rearrangements with V and J called. A share of clones is missing; checked studies link under half to unresolved V genes, and the rest is unexplained. In this sample the table shows about 88,000 clones, roughly 70% of which occur a single time. Jointly, the top ten make up over 12% of the sample. Sequencing was performed on peripheral blood, taken from a patient treated with radiotherapy plus ipilimumab. The origin of the receptors is a human donor with non-small cell lung cancer that progressed on radiotherapy plus ipilimumab.

V gene TRBV27 combines with J gene TRBJ1-1, with D perhaps TRBD1 (5 bases). The CDR3 contains 15 residues. The V and J ends lost 4 bases and 5 bases respectively, with 17 bases between them. CDR1 is MNHEY, CDR2 SMNVEV, per germline (reference sequence). The CDR3 DNA is TGTGCCAGCAGTTCTCCCCGGGGGTTAGAGACTGAAGCTTTCTTT. Translated, it gives CASSSPRGLETEAFF.

J is TRBJ2-1 and V is TRBV27; possible D gene TRBD2, 6 bases. Germline CDR1 reads MNHEY; CDR2 reads SMNVEV (reference sequence). The CDR3 length is 14 residues. The germline V and J ends were trimmed by 2 bases and 2 bases, with 7 bases remaining between them. The CDR3 protein is CASSLRGTYNEQFF. CDR3 nucleotide sequence: TGTGCCAGCAGTTTACGCGGGACCTACAATGAGCAGTTCTTC.

This chain uses TRBV13 with TRBJ2-3; D call uncertain. Germline V CDR1 and CDR2: PRHDT, FYEKMQ (reference sequence). This CDR3 has 12 residues. Trimming cost V 5 bases and J 4 bases, with 7 bases left between them. DNA of the CDR3: TGTGCCAGCAGCCTTGTCCCAGATACGCAGTATTTT. Encoded protein: CASSLVPDTQYF.

The gene calls are TRBV10-3 and TRBJ2-1; TRBD2 matches at 7 bases. There are 14 residues in the CDR3. Trimming removed 7 bases from V and 5 bases from J; junction bases left unmatched: 8. CDR1 and CDR2 (germline): ENHRY, SYGVKD. CDR3 DNA sequence: TGTGCCATCACCGGCGGGAGTGGGGACAATGAGCAGTTCTTC. Translating it yields CAITGGSGDNEQFF.

The rearrangement uses TRBV6-6 and TRBJ1-2; tentative D call: TRBD1 (6 bases). V was shortened by 10 bases and J by 8 bases, with 17 bases between the two germline ends. CDR1 MNHNY and CDR2 SVGAGI come from the germline V gene (reference sequence). The CDR3 contains 12 residues. CDR3 sequence: CATQTGYEGYTF. In DNA, the CDR3 is TGTGCCACACAGACAGGTTATGAGGGCTACACCTTC.

This sequence joins TRBV4-2 and TRBJ1-2; no definite D call. Germline-derived CDR1 and CDR2 are LGHNA and YNFKEQ. CDR3 length: 14 amino acids. Trimming shortened V by 2 bases and J by 6 bases, and 13 bases separated the two germline ends. For the CDR3, the DNA is TGTGCCAGCAGCCAACAGGAGGGCTTCGATGGCTACACCTTC. This encodes CASSQQEGFDGYTF.

The chain carries TRBV12-5 and TRBJ1-2; D is possibly TRBD1 (6 bases). CDR1 is LGHNT and CDR2 is FRNRAP in the germline V gene. Deletions cut 6 bases from V and 8 bases from J, with 16 bases between. This CDR3 has 13 amino acids. The CDR3 sequence: CASGRGGGEGYTF. CDR3 sequence (DNA): TGTGCTAGTGGCCGAGGAGGGGGGGAGGGCTACACCTTC.

The chain is built from TRBV2 and TRBJ2-3; tentative D call: TRBD2 (6 bases). The germline CDR1 and CDR2 sequences are SNHLY and FYNNEI. Trimming removed 5 bases from V and 0 bases from J, with 9 bases in between. The CDR3 runs 14 residues. The CDR3 spells CASSLARSTDTQYF. The CDR3 DNA is TGTGCCAGCAGTCTAGCGAGGAGCACAGATACGCAGTATTTT.

The rearrangement links TRBV9 to TRBJ1-2; the D is unclear. The germline V gene has CDR1 SGDLS and CDR2 YYNGEE. The V end was cut by 10 bases, the J end by 10 bases, with 29 bases between. This CDR3 has 15 amino acids. The CDR3 DNA follows: TGTGCCGATCACGGACCACCGGGGAGCCCCGGAGTCTACACCTTC. As protein: CADHGPPGSPGVYTF.

This chain uses TRBV11-2 with TRBJ2-1; 8 bases align to TRBD2. Germline-derived CDR1 and CDR2 are SGHAT and FQNNGV. The CDR3 extends over 15 amino acids. J was trimmed by 3 bases and V by 1 base; bases with no gene match: 2. DNA for the CDR3: TGTGCCAGCAGCTTAGTAGCGGGATTCTACAATGAGCAGTTCTTC. Amino acids: CASSLVAGFYNEQFF.

This clone was picked up one time. This rearrangement joins TRBV5-1 to TRBJ1-2; D not resolved. CDR1 is SGHRS and CDR2 is YFSETQ in the germline V gene. The CDR3 spans 12 residues. The germline V and J ends were trimmed by 1 base and 2 bases, with 3 bases remaining between them. CDR3 residues: CASSLRNYGYTF. CDR3 in DNA: TGCGCCAGCAGCTTGAGGAACTATGGCTACACCTTC.

V gene TRBV28 combines with J gene TRBJ2-7; 7 bases fit TRBD1. Germline CDR1 reads MDHEN; CDR2 reads SYDVKM. Trimming took 2 bases from V and 3 from J; bases not matched to a gene: 4. CDR3 length: 14 residues. The CDR3 region is CASSLTRQGYEQYF. The CDR3 DNA sequence: TGTGCCAGCAGTTTAACGAGACAGGGCTACGAGCAGTACTTC.

The chain is built from TRBV5-1 and TRBJ1-2; maybe TRBD1 (5 bases). Germline V gives CDR1 SGHRS, CDR2 YFSETQ. CDR3 length: 14 amino acids. V lost 2 bases and J 6 bases, leaving 14 bases between the germline ends. CDR3 DNA sequence: TGCGCCAGCAGCTTAGGGCAGGGAACCCATGGCTACACCTTC. This codes for CASSLGQGTHGYTF.

V is TRBV10-3 and J is TRBJ1-1; tentative D call: TRBD1 (6 bases). This CDR3 has 15 amino acids. CDR1 ENHRY and CDR2 SYGVKD come from the germline V gene. The V end lost 8 bases, the J end lost 7 bases, and 23 bases lay between the germline ends. CDR3 loop: CAIGDHRAFTVEAFF. The CDR3 DNA reads as TGTGCCATCGGAGACCACAGGGCCTTTACGGTTGAAGCTTTCTTT.

The V call is TRBV7-9, the J call TRBJ1-1, with D perhaps TRBD1 (6 bases). Germline V lookup: CDR1 SEHNR, CDR2 FQNEAQ (reference sequence). The CDR3 length is 14 residues. The V and J ends lost 5 bases and 4 bases respectively, with 14 bases between them. CDR3 nucleotides: TGTGCCAGCAGCCTCCGGGGGCGGCTCACTGAAGCTTTCTTT. Encoded protein: CASSLRGRLTEAFF.

The chain uses TRBV2 and TRBJ2-3; D is tentatively TRBD1 or TRBD2 (5 bases each). Germline V gene sequence: CDR1 SNHLY, CDR2 FYNNEI. This CDR3 contains 15 residues. The germline V and J ends were trimmed by 4 bases and 0 bases, with 11 bases remaining between them. The DNA for the CDR3 is TGTGCCAGCAGTGTCGGGACGGATAGCACAGATACGCAGTATTTT. Translation: CASSVGTDSTDTQYF.

V and J are TRBV12-5 and TRBJ1-3; the match to TRBD1 covers 8 bases. Germline V gives CDR1 LGHNT, CDR2 FRNRAP. The CDR3 sequence is 16 residues long. Trimming at V came to 5 bases and at J to 2 bases, leaving 8 bases not matched to a gene. The CDR3 loop reads CASGLGQGKAGNTIYF. CDR3 nucleotides: TGTGCTAGTGGTCTCGGACAGGGAAAGGCTGGAAACACCATATATTTT.

This clone was observed once. The J gene is TRBJ2-4, the V gene TRBV5-5, with 7 bases matching TRBD1. CDR1 is SGHKS and CDR2 is YYEKEE in the germline V gene (reference sequence). The trim removed 0 bases at V and 7 bases at J, leaving 10 bases unmatched. This CDR3 comprises 16 residues. Here the CDR3 reads CASSLAIDRASNIQYF. As DNA, the CDR3 is TGTGCCAGCAGCTTGGCCATTGACAGGGCCTCCAACATTCAGTACTTC.

As regards this clone: A much larger clone sits a single nucleotide away, making a read error possible. Other DNA sequences in this sample translate to the same CDR3. This rearrangement joins TRBV4-1 to TRBJ1-2; D may be TRBD1 (6 bases). Germline assignment: CDR1 MGHRA and CDR2 YSYEKL. The CDR3 loop spans 14 amino acids. Trimming shortened V by 0 bases and J by 3 bases, and 8 bases separated the two germline ends. CDR3 nucleotides: TGCGCCAGCAGCCAAGAAACAGGGTACTATGGCTACACCTTC. This gives the protein CASSQETGYYGYTF.

The chain uses TRBV5-4 and TRBJ2-3; D possibly corresponds to TRBD2 (5 bases). V shed 3 bases and J shed 0 bases, with 8 bases lying between them. Germline-derived CDR1 and CDR2 are SGHNT and YYREEE (reference sequence). The CDR3 has 14 amino acids. CDR3 nucleotides: TGTGCCAGCAGCTCCAGACTAAGCACAGATACGCAGTATTTT. Amino acid sequence: CASSSRLSTDTQYF.

This clone occurred many times. The chain carries TRBV27 and TRBJ1-1, with 8 bases matching TRBD1. This CDR3 contains 15 residues. Germline trimming cut 0 bases from V and 4 bases from J; bases unmatched to any gene: 4. The germline CDR1 and CDR2 sequences are MNHEY and SMNVEV (reference sequence). This CDR3 is CASSLSRTGSTEAFF. The CDR3 nucleotides are TGTGCCAGCAGTTTATCCAGGACAGGGTCCACTGAAGCTTTCTTT.

CDR3 bases: TGTGCCAGCAGCCCACAGGGAGATTCTGGAAACACCATATATTTT. Translation: CASSPQGDSGNTIYF. The rearrangement joins TRBV7-8 to TRBJ1-3, with D perhaps TRBD1 (6 bases). This CDR3 contains 15 residues. The ends were cut back, 5 bases at V and 1 base at J, with 12 bases in the middle. CDR1 and CDR2 from the germline V gene are SGHVS and FQNEAQ.